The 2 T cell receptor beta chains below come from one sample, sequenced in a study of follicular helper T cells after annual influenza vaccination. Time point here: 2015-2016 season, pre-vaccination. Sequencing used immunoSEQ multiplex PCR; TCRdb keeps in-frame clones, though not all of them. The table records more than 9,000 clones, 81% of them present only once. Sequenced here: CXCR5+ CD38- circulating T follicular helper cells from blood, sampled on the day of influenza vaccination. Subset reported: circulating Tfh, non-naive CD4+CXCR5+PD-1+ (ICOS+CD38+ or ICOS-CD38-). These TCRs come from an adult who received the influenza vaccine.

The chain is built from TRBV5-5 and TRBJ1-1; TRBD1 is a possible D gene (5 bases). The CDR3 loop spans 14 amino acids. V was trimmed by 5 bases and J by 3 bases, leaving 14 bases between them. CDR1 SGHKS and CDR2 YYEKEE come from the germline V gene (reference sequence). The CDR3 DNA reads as TGTGCCAGCAGACAACTTGGGGGGTACACTGAAGCTTTCTTT. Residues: CASRQLGGYTEAFF.

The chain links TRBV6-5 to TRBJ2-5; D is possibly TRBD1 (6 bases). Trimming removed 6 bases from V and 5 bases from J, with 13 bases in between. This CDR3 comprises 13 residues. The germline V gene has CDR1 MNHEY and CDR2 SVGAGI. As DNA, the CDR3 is TGTGCCAGCAGCTGGGGGCCGGGGGAGACCCAGTACTTC. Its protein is CASSWGPGETQYF.